The 27 T cell receptor beta chains below were found in one sample sequenced in a study of CD8 T cells in ankylosing spondylitis. Study findings and constraints: Ankylosing spondylitis blood seemed to carry a telltale TCR beta motif made of about 8 highly homologous variants.

These receptors have no known antigen. In TCRdb, the 5' RACE reads were re-called with MiXCR into one record per CDR3 protein. The data show 500,000 or so distinct CDR3 sequences, about 5.4% seen once. The sample was blood, either unsorted or a sorted T cell fraction (not recorded which). The receptors derive from a male donor with ankylosing spondylitis.

This clonotype was seen ten or more times. The V and J genes are TRBV5-1 and TRBJ2-1; 8 nucleotides align to TRBD2. Looked up from germline, CDR1 is SGHRS and CDR2 is YFSETQ. The CDR3 length is 16 residues. J was trimmed by 4 bases and V by 1 base; bases with no gene match: 7. The CDR3 spells CASSLLGSGSYNEQFF. The CDR3, as DNA: TGCGCCAGCAGCTTGCTGGGAAGCGGGAGTTACAATGAGCAGTTCTTC.

At least ten counts were recorded for this clonotype. The rearrangement links TRBV28 to TRBJ1-3; D gene unclear. Germline V CDR1 and CDR2: MDHEN, SYDVKM. This CDR3 spans 18 amino acids. V lost 8 bases, J lost 0 bases, and 23 bases lay in between. This CDR3 reads CASLTHLASTFSGNTIYF. The DNA for the CDR3 is TGTGCCAGCTTAACCCACTTGGCCTCTACTTTCTCTGGAAACACCATATATTTT.

This clonotype was counted ten times or more. V gene TRBV6-5 combines with J gene TRBJ2-1; D perhaps matches TRBD2 (5 bases). The CDR3 loop spans 15 amino acids. Germline CDR1 MNHEY, CDR2 SVGAGI. With 3 bases removed from V and 7 bases from J, the gap between germline ends came to 16 bases. The CDR3 coding sequence is TGTGCCAGCAGTTATGACTCGGGGTTGGAAAATGAGCAGTTCTTC. It specifies CASSYDSGLENEQFF.

This clonotype was observed at least ten times. V and J are TRBV12-3 or TRBV12-4 and TRBJ1-2; 9 bases map to TRBD1. The length of the CDR3 is 13 residues. J gave up 8 bases and V 5 bases, and 6 bases lay outside the gene matches. As DNA, the CDR3 is TGTGCCAGCAGTCTACAGGGGGCTAGCGGCTACACCTTC. Translating gives CASSLQGASGYTF.

This clonotype came up many times. V gene TRBV29-1 combines with J gene TRBJ1-1; 7 bases are shared with TRBD1. From germline, CDR1 is SQVTM and CDR2 ANQGSEA. The CDR3 is 14 residues long. V trimming: 7 bases; J trimming: 4 bases; junction bases outside the gene matches: 12. The CDR3 is CSALSTGFSTEAFF. DNA of the CDR3: TGCAGCGCCCTCTCGACAGGGTTCTCCACTGAAGCTTTCTTT. Drawing the rest from reference TRBV29-1 and TRBJ1-1, the complete variable domain is SAVISQKPSRDICQRGTSLTIQCQVDSQVTMMFWYRQQPGQSLTLIATANQGSEATYESGFVIDKFPISRPNLTFSTLTVSNMSPEDSSIYLCSALSTGFSTEAFFGQGTRLTVV.

This clonotype was detected ten times or more. The J gene is TRBJ1-4, the V gene TRBV20-1; no clear D gene. CDR3 length: 14 amino acids. The V gene lost 3 bases and the J gene lost 0 bases, with 8 bases spanning the gap. Looked up from germline, CDR1 is DFQATT and CDR2 is SNEGSKA (reference sequence). CDR3 bases: TGCAGTGCTAGGACCCTTACAACTAATGAAAAACTGTTTTTT. Translated: CSARTLTTNEKLFF.

This clonotype was counted ten times or more. This chain uses TRBV20-1 with TRBJ2-7; 9 bases match TRBD2. Germline lookup yields CDR1 DFQATT and CDR2 SNEGSKA (reference sequence). The CDR3 loop spans 14 amino acids. V was clipped by 5 bases and J by 4 bases; unmatched bases: 9. CDR3 amino acids: CSAPPSGRTYEQYF. The CDR3 DNA reads TGCAGTGCTCCCCCCAGCGGGAGGACATACGAGCAGTACTTC.

The chain combines TRBV10-3 with TRBJ1-1, with a possible D match to TRBD1 (5 bases). Germline V gene lookup returns CDR1 ENHRY and CDR2 SYGVKD. V lost 0 bases and J lost 4, with 15 bases in between. CDR3 length: 16 amino acids. As DNA, the CDR3 is TGTGCCATCAGTGAGTCGGTGTCAGGGTGGGTCACTGAAGCTTTCTTT. Amino acids: CAISESVSGWVTEAFF.

This clonotype has at least ten counts. The J gene is TRBJ1-1, the V gene TRBV5-1; 7 bases are shared with TRBD1. CDR1 and CDR2 (germline): SGHRS, YFSETQ. The CDR3 loop spans 14 amino acids. Trimming removed 1 base from V and 4 bases from J; junction bases left unmatched: 4. As DNA, the CDR3 is TGCGCCAGCAGCTTGATCGCAGGGGGCACTGAAGCTTTCTTT. Residues: CASSLIAGGTEAFF. Full variable domain (missing parts from reference TRBV5-1 and TRBJ1-1): KAGVTQTPRYLIKTRGQQVTLSCSPISGHRSVSWYQQTPGQGLQFLFEYFSETQRNKGNFPGRFSGRQFSNSRSEMNVSTLELGDSALYLCASSLIAGGTEAFFGQGTRLTVV.

This clonotype came up many times. The chain combines TRBV19 with TRBJ2-6; 7 nucleotides line up with TRBD1. The CDR3 is 17 residues long. Germline CDR1 and CDR2: LNHDA and SQIVND (reference sequence). With 4 bases clipped from V and 0 bases from J, the junction kept 6 bases outside the gene matches. CDR3 coding DNA: TGTGCCAGTAGTAACACAGGGGTCAGCTCTGGGGCCAACGTCCTGACTTTC. Residues: CASSNTGVSSGANVLTF.

This clonotype showed up many times. The chain employs TRBV7-9 and TRBJ2-1; no definite D call. From germline, CDR1 is SEHNR and CDR2 FQNEAQ (reference sequence). The CDR3 has 15 amino acids. Trimming took 1 base from V and 10 from J, leaving 17 bases between them. DNA of the CDR3: TGTGCCAGCAGCTTAGTCGGTATTGGACGAAGCGAGCAGTTCTTC. Encoded protein: CASSLVGIGRSEQFF.

This clonotype was detected many times. This rearrangement joins TRBV18 to TRBJ2-3; 9 bases match TRBD2. Trimming at V came to 1 base and at J to 2 bases, leaving 7 bases not matched to a gene. Germline loops: CDR1 KGHSH, CDR2 LQKENI. There are 17 residues in the CDR3. CDR3: CASSPREAGGLTDTQYF. Here the CDR3 DNA reads TGTGCCAGCTCACCACGGGAAGCGGGAGGCCTCACAGATACGCAGTATTTT.

Ten or more counts support this clonotype. The chain uses TRBV28 and TRBJ1-1; D not certain. V dropped 7 bases and J dropped 0 bases, with 12 bases sitting between them. Germline V gene sequence: CDR1 MDHEN, CDR2 SYDVKM. This CDR3 is built from 14 residues. The CDR3 protein is CASIKPAMNTEAFF. The CDR3 DNA reads as TGTGCCAGCATCAAACCGGCGATGAACACTGAAGCTTTCTTT. Full variable domain (remainder filled in from reference TRBV28 and TRBJ1-1): DVKVTQSSRYLVKRTGEKVFLECVQDMDHENMFWYRQDPGLGLRLIYFSYDVKMKEKGDIPEGYSVSREKKERFSLILESASTNQTSMYLCASIKPAMNTEAFFGQGTRLTVV.

This clonotype appeared many times. The chain joins TRBV4-3 to TRBJ1-2, with 8 nucleotides matching TRBD1. The V gene's germline CDR1 is LGHNA and CDR2 YSLEER. Losses at the gene ends were 2 bases for V and 2 bases for J; bases not matched to a gene: 10. The CDR3 loop spans 17 amino acids. In DNA form, the CDR3 reads TGCGCCAGCAGCCAACGACTTCGACAGGGGAGCAACTATGGCTACACCTTC. Amino acids: CASSQRLRQGSNYGYTF.

This clonotype turned up a few times. CDR3 in DNA: TGCGCCAGCAGACCAAATGACAGTAATGAAAAACTGTTTTTT. It codes for CASRPNDSNEKLFF. This chain links TRBV5-1 with TRBJ1-4, with D maybe TRBD1 (5 bases). The CDR3 is 14 residues long. The germline V gene has CDR1 SGHRS and CDR2 YFSETQ. Trimming pared 5 bases from V and 4 bases from J, leaving 12 bases between.

This clonotype was seen at least ten times. The genes are TRBV29-1 and TRBJ2-1, with D possibly matching TRBD2 (5 bases). CDR3 length: 15 amino acids. Deletions cut 6 bases from V and 1 base from J, with 16 bases between. The V gene's germline CDR1 is SQVTM and CDR2 ANQGSEA. Written as DNA, the CDR3 is TGCAGCGTGCCCACCCGGACGGGATCCTACAATGAGCAGTTCTTC. Translation gives CSVPTRTGSYNEQFF.

This clonotype occurred many times. The chain carries TRBV5-8 and TRBJ1-4; 7 positions agree with TRBD1. Germline lookup yields CDR1 SGHTS and CDR2 YDEGEE. This CDR3 contains 17 residues. The V and J ends lost 4 bases and 7 bases, in that order; junction bases with no gene match: 16. CDR3 coding DNA: TGTGCCAGCAGCCTTATACGGATATCAGGGGGAGTTGAAAAACTGTTTTTT. Translating it yields CASSLIRISGGVEKLFF.

This clonotype was seen many times. V usage is TRBV5-1 and J usage is TRBJ1-4, with D possibly matching TRBD1 (5 bases). CDR1 and CDR2 from the germline V gene are SGHRS and YFSETQ. The CDR3 runs 15 residues. Trimming pared 4 bases from V and 10 bases from J, leaving 20 bases between. The CDR3, as DNA: TGCGCCAGCAGCCGAGGCGATGGGACGGCAAGAAAACTGTTTTTT. This translates into CASSRGDGTARKLFF.

This clonotype showed up many times. The chain combines TRBV6-5 with TRBJ1-4; D is undetermined. The CDR3 runs 16 residues. Germline-derived CDR1 and CDR2 are MNHEY and SVGAGI. Between the trimmed V and J ends, which lost 0 bases and 0 bases, there was a span of 8 bases. DNA of the CDR3: TGTGCCAGCAGTTACTCGAGGGCAGCAACTAATGAAAAACTGTTTTTT. It yields the protein CASSYSRAATNEKLFF.

This clonotype was detected only a few times. The rearrangement joins TRBV27 to TRBJ2-3; weak D call: TRBD2 (5 bases). This CDR3 comprises 14 residues. Germline CDR1 reads MNHEY; CDR2 reads SMNVEV (reference sequence). Trimming removed 2 bases from V and 4 bases from J, with 10 bases in between. CDR3 in amino acids: CASSLIAFADTQYF. The CDR3 bases are TGTGCCAGCAGTTTAATAGCGTTCGCAGATACGCAGTATTTT.

This clonotype was detected many times. This chain links TRBV24-1 with TRBJ2-3; D may be TRBD1 (6 bases). Germline V gives CDR1 KGHDR, CDR2 SFDVKD. V lost 3 bases, J lost 2 bases, and 20 bases lay in between. There are 18 residues in the CDR3. CDR3 in DNA: TGTGCCACCAGTGATCCAAGTCCAGGGGATCCTTCCACAGATACGCAGTATTTT. It specifies CATSDPSPGDPSTDTQYF.

This clonotype was counted ten times or more. V and J are TRBV5-1 and TRBJ1-1; D unclear. The CDR3 is 15 residues long. Trimming cost V 3 bases and J 0 bases, with 12 bases left between them. Germline V gives CDR1 SGHRS, CDR2 YFSETQ. Here the CDR3 reads CASSYITSMNTEAFF. CDR3 coding DNA: TGCGCCAGCAGCTACATAACATCAATGAACACTGAAGCTTTCTTT.

This clonotype appeared many times. J is TRBJ2-1 and V is TRBV7-2; perhaps TRBD2 as D (5 bases). V shed 5 bases and J shed 2 bases, with 13 bases lying between them. Germline-derived CDR1 and CDR2 are SGHTA and FQGNSA. The CDR3 extends over 15 amino acids. The CDR3 is CASSPFRDAYNEQFF. CDR3 nucleotide sequence: TGTGCCAGCAGCCCCTTTCGGGATGCCTACAATGAGCAGTTCTTC.

There are many counts of this clonotype. V and J are TRBV10-3 and TRBJ2-5; 16 bases align to TRBD2. Germline CDR1 is ENHRY and CDR2 is SYGVKD. This CDR3 comprises 17 residues. V lost 8 bases and J lost 4; bases outside the gene matches: 10. CDR3 loop: CAIRPGLAGGKAETQYF. The CDR3 DNA follows: TGTGCCATCCGTCCGGGACTAGCGGGGGGGAAGGCAGAGACCCAGTACTTC.

This clonotype was recorded at least ten times. The chain employs TRBV5-1 and TRBJ2-2; D remains ambiguous. V was pared by 0 bases and J by 6 bases, with 6 bases between. This CDR3 region has 13 residues. CDR1 is SGHRS and CDR2 is YFSETQ in the germline V gene. CDR3 bases: TGCGCCAGCAGCTTGGATCCTGCCGGGGAGCTGTTTTTT. Protein product: CASSLDPAGELFF.

This clonotype was counted ten times or more. The CDR3 loop reads CASSLTGQAYGYTF. As DNA, the CDR3 is TGTGCCAGCAGCTTAACGGGACAGGCCTATGGCTACACCTTC. The chain employs TRBV7-2 and TRBJ1-2, with TRBD1 identical over 8 bases. CDR1 is SGHTA and CDR2 is FQGNSA in the germline V gene. This CDR3 is 14 amino acids long. J gave up 4 bases and V 2 bases, and 3 bases lay outside the gene matches.

This clonotype occurred many times. The gene calls are TRBV20-1 and TRBJ2-5; 11 nucleotides align to TRBD2. The J segment lost 5 bases and the V segment lost 6 bases, leaving 5 bases of the junction unmatched. Per germline, CDR1 DFQATT and CDR2 SNEGSKA (reference sequence). The CDR3 consists of 13 residues. The DNA of the CDR3 is TGCAGTGCCCTAGCGGGGGGAAGGGAGACCCAGTACTTC. Encoded protein: CSALAGGRETQYF.